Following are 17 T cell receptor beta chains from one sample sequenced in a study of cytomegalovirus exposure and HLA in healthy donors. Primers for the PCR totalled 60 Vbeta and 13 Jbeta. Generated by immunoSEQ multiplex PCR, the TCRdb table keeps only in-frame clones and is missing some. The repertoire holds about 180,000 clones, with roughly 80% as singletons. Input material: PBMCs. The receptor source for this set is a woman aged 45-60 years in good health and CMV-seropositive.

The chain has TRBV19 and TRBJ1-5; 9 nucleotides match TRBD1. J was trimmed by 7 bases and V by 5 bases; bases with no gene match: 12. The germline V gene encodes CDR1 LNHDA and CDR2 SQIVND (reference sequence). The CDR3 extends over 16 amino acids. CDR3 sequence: CASSLQAGTGRQPQHF. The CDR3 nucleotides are TGTGCCAGTAGTCTCCAAGCCGGGACAGGGAGACAGCCCCAGCATTTT. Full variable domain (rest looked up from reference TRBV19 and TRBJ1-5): DGGITQSPKYLFRKEGQNVTLSCEQNLNHDAMYWYRQDPGQGLRLIYYSQIVNDFQKGDIAEGYSVSREKKESFPLTVTSAQKNPTAFYLCASSLQAGTGRQPQHFGDGTRLSIL.

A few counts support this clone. The CDR3, as DNA: TGTGCCAGCAGCGTTTATGGGGGCATGAACACTGAAGCTTTCTTT. It codes for CASSVYGGMNTEAFF. The gene calls are TRBV9 and TRBJ1-1; TRBD1 might be the D (6 bases). Germline lookup yields CDR1 SGDLS and CDR2 YYNGEE. The CDR3 runs to 15 residues. Trimming removed 2 bases from V and 0 bases from J, with 11 bases in between.

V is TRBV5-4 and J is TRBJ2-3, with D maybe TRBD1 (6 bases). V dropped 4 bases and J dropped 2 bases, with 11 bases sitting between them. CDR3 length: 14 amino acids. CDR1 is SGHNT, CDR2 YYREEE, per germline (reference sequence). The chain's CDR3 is CASSPDRNTDTQYF. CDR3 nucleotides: TGTGCCAGCAGCCCCGACAGGAACACAGATACGCAGTATTTT. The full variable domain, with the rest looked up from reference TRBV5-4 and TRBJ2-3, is ETGVTQSPTHLIKTRGQQVTLRCSSQSGHNTVSWYQQALGQGPQFIFQYYREEENGRGNFPPRFSGLQFPNYSSELNVNALELDDSALYLCASSPDRNTDTQYFGPGTRLTVL.

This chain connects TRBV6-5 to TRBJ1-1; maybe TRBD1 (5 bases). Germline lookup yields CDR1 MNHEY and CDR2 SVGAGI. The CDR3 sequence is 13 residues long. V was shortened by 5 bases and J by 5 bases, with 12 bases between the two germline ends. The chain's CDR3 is CASSAGRSTEAFF. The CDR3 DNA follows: TGTGCCAGCAGTGCAGGGAGGTCAACTGAAGCTTTCTTT.

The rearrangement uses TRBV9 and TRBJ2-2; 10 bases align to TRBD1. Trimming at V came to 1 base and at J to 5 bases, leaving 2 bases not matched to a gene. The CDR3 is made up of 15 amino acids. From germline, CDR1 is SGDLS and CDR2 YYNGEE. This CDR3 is CASSVRGQGTGELFF. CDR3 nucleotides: TGTGCCAGCAGCGTAAGGGGACAGGGGACCGGGGAGCTGTTTTTT. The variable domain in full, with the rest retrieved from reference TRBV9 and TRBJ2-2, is DSGVTQTPKHLITATGQRVTLRCSPRSGDLSVYWYQQSLDQGLQFLIQYYNGEERAKGNILERFSAQQFPDLHSELNLSSLELGDSALYFCASSVRGQGTGELFFGEGSRLTVL.

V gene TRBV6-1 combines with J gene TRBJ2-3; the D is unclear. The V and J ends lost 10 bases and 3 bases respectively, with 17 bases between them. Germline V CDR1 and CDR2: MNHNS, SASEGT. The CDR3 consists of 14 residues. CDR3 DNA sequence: TGTGCCATCTCGACTGCGGAACGTACAGATACGCAGTATTTT. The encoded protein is CAISTAERTDTQYF.

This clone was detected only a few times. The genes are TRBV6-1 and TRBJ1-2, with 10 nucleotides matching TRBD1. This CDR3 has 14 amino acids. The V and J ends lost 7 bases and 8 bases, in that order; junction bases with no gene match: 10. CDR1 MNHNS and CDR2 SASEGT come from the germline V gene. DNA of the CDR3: TGTGCCAGCACCCCCTGGACAGGGGGAGAAGGCTACACCTTC. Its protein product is CASTPWTGGEGYTF.

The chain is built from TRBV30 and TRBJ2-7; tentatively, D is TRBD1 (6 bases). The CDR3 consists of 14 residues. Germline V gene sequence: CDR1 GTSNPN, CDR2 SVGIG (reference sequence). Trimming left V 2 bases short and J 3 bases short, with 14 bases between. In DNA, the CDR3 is TGTGCCTGGAGTCAGGGGCTAGTTAACTACGAGCAGTACTTC. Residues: CAWSQGLVNYEQYF. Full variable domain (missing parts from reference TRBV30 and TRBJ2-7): SQTIHQWPATLVQPVGSPLSLECTVEGTSNPNLYWYRQAAGRGLQLLFYSVGIGQISSEVPQNLSASRPQDRQFILSSKKLLLSDSGFYLCAWSQGLVNYEQYFGPGTRLTVT.

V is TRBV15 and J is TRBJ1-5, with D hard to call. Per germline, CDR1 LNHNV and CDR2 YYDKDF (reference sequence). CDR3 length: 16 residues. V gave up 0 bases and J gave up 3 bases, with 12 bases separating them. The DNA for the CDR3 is TGTGCCACCAGCAGAGATCTCGAGAAGATCAATCAGCCCCAGCATTTT. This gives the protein CATSRDLEKINQPQHF.

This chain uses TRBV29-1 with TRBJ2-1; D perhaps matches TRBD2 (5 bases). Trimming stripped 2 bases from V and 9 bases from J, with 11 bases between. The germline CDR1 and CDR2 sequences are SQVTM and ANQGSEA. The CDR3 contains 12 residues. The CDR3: CSVETVSAEQFF. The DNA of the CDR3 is TGCAGCGTTGAAACGGTTAGCGCTGAGCAGTTCTTC.

Written as DNA, the CDR3 is TGCGCCAGCAGCCCTGGGACAGGGGGACAAGAGACCCAGTACTTC. Protein sequence: CASSPGTGGQETQYF. The V and J genes are TRBV5-1 and TRBJ2-5, with 11 bases matching TRBD1. V lost 4 bases and J lost 2; bases outside the gene matches: 4. The CDR3 has 15 residues. Germline-derived CDR1 and CDR2 are SGHRS and YFSETQ.

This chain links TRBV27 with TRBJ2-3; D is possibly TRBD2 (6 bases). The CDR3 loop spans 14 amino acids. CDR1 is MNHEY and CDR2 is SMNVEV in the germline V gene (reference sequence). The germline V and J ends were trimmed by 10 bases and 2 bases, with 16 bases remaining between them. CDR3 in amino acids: CATPLGGITDTQYF. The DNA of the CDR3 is TGTGCCACCCCTTTGGGCGGGATCACAGATACGCAGTATTTT.

The CDR3 is CASSYQNTEAFF. The CDR3 coding sequence is TGTGCCAGCAGCTATCAGAACACTGAAGCTTTCTTT. The rearrangement uses TRBV7-2 and TRBJ1-1; D unclear. The V and J ends lost 4 bases and 1 base respectively, with 4 bases between them. In germline, CDR1 is SGHTA, CDR2 FQGNSA. The CDR3 consists of 12 residues.

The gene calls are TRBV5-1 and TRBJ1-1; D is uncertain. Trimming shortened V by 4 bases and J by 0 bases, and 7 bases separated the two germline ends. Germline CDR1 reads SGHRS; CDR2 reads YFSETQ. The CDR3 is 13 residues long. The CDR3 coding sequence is TGCGCCAGCAGCGCGTCGGTGAACACTGAAGCTTTCTTT. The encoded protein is CASSASVNTEAFF.

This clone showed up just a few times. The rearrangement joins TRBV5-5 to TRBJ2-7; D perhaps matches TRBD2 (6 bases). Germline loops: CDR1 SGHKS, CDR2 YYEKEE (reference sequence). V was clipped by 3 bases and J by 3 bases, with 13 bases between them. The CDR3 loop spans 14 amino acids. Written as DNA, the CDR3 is TGTGCCAGCAGCTCCCTTGAGGGAGGCTACGAGCAGTACTTC. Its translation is CASSSLEGGYEQYF. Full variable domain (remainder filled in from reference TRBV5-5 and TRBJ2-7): DAGVTQSPTHLIKTRGQQVTLRCSPISGHKSVSWYQQVLGQGPQFIFQYYEKEERGRGNFPDRFSARQFPNYSSELNVNALLLGDSALYLCASSSLEGGYEQYFGPGTRLTVT.

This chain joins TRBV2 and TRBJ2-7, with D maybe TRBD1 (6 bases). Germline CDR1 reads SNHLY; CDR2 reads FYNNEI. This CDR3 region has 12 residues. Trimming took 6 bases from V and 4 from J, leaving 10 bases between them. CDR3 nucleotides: TGTGCCAGCAGCGTACAGGGTTACGAGCAGTACTTC. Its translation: CASSVQGYEQYF.

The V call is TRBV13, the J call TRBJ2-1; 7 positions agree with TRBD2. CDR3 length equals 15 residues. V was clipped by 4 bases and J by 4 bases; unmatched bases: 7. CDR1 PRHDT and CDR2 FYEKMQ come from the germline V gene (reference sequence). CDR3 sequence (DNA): TGTGCCAGCAGCTCGCGGGACTACCTTTACAATGAGCAGTTCTTC. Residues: CASSSRDYLYNEQFF.